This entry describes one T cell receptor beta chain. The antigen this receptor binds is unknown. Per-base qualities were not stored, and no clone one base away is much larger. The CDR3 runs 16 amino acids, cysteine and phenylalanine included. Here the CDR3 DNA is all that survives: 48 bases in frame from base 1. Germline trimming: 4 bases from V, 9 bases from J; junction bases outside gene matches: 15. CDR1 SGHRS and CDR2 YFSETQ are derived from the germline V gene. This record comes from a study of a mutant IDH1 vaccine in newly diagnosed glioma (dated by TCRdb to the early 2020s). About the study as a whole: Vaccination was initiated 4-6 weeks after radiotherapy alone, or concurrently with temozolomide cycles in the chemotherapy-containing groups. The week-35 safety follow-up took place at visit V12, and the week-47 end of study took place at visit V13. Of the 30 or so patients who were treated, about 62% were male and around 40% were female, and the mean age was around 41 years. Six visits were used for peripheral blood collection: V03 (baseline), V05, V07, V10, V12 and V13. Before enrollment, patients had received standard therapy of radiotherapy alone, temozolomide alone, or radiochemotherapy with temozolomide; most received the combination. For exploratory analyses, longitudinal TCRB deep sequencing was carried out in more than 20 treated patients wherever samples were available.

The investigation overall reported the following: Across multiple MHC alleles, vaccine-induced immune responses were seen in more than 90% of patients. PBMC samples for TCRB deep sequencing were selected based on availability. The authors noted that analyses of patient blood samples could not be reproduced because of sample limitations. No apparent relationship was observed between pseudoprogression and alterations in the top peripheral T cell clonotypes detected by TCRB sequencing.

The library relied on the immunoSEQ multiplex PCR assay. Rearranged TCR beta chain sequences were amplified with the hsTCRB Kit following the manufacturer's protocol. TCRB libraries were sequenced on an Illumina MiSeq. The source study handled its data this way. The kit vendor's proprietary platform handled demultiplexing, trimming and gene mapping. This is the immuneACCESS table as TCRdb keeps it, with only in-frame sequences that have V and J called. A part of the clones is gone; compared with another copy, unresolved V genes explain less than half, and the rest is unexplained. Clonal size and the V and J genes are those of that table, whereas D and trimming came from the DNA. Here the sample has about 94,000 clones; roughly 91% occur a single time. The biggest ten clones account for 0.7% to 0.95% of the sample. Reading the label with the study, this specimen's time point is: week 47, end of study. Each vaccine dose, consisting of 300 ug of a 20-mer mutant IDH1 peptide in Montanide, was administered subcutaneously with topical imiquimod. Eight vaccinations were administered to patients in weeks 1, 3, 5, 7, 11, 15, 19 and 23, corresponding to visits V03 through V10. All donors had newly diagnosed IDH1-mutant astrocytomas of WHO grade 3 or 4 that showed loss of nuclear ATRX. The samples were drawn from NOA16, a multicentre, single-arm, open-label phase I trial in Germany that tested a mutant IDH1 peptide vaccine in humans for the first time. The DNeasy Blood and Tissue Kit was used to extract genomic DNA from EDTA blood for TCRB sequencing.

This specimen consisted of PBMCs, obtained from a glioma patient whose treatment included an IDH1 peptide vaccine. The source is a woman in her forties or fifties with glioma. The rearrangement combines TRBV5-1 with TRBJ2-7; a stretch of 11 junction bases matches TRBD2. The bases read TGCGCCAGCAGCAAACGCACTAGCGGGAGTACGTTCGGGCAGTACTTC. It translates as CASSKRTSGSTFGQYF.